This TCR beta chain was profiled in a study of a mutant IDH1 vaccine in newly diagnosed glioma. Study-level information: Radiotherapy, temozolomide, or both had been given previously, and both were given to most.

The CDR3 runs 15 residues. CDR1 is MNHNS, CDR2 SASEGT, per germline. Trimming removed 2 bases at V and 1 base at J, with 10 bases between. Profiled with immunoSEQ multiplex PCR; TCRdb holds only in-frame clones, not every one. The sample includes about 82,000 clones, almost 85% of them seen just once. Time point given: week 23, last vaccination. The study gave 300 ug of mutant IDH1 20-mer peptide per vaccine dose, with topical imiquimod. This clone was seen just once. Its target is not known. This TCR derives from a man aged 25-45 years with glioma. Some clones in this sample may be carry-over from other donors' samples. The gene calls are TRBV6-1 and TRBJ2-3; D unclear. The sample consisted of PBMCs, taken from a glioma patient whose treatment included an IDH1 peptide vaccine. The CDR3 bases are TGTGCCAGCAGTGAATCGGGTAGTCGCACAGATACGCAGTATTTT. Protein: CASSESGSRTDTQYF.